Following are 18 T cell receptor beta chains from one sample sequenced in a study of T cell repertoires in cytomegalovirus infection. Via MiXCR, TCRdb re-called the reads, giving one row per CDR3 protein. The repertoire holds fewer than 900,000 distinct CDR3 sequences, about 29% seen once, with around 13% in the top ten. Their antigen targets remain unknown. The sequenced sample was cultured CD8+ T cells from PBMCs, obtained from culture after CMV antigen stimulation. These receptors came from a human donor in good health (CMV status not recorded). Some clones in this sample may be carry-over from other donors' samples.

The chain carries TRBV5-4 and TRBJ1-1; possible D gene TRBD1, 6 bases. Per germline, CDR1 SGHNT and CDR2 YYREEE (reference sequence). Trimming removed 4 bases from V and 3 bases from J, with 13 bases in between. The length of the CDR3 is 14 residues. The CDR3 DNA reads as TGTGCCAGCAGCCCCGGGGGGCCCGACACTGAAGCTTTCTTT. Protein product: CASSPGGPDTEAFF.

This sequence joins TRBV27 and TRBJ2-2; 7 nucleotides match TRBD1. The CDR3 is 16 residues long. Germline loops: CDR1 MNHEY, CDR2 SMNVEV (reference sequence). J was trimmed by 0 bases and V by 7 bases; bases with no gene match: 8. The CDR3: CASTTGVVTNTGELFF. Here the CDR3 DNA reads TGTGCCAGCACCACAGGGGTGGTTACGAACACCGGGGAGCTGTTTTTT.

This chain uses TRBV28 with TRBJ2-1; 9 nucleotides align to TRBD1. The CDR3 consists of 14 residues. The junction had 5 bases not matched to a gene; V was cut back by 7 bases and J by 4 bases. Germline values: CDR1 MDHEN, CDR2 SYDVKM. The CDR3 DNA is TGTGCCAGCACTTTGGACAGGGGATACAATGAGCAGTTCTTC. Translation: CASTLDRGYNEQFF.

This clonotype has only a few counts. The chain couples TRBV27 to TRBJ2-1, with D possibly being TRBD1 or TRBD2 (6 bases each). Germline V gene lookup returns CDR1 MNHEY and CDR2 SMNVEV (reference sequence). The CDR3 has 15 amino acids. The ends were cut back, 4 bases at V and 5 bases at J, with 15 bases in the middle. The CDR3 DNA sequence: TGTGCCAGCAGTTCCGGGGGCCATATAGACAATGAGCAGTTCTTC. It encodes CASSSGGHIDNEQFF.

This clonotype was seen many times. This chain connects TRBV19 to TRBJ2-4, with D tentatively TRBD2 (6 bases). This CDR3 has 13 amino acids. Germline V gene lookup returns CDR1 LNHDA and CDR2 SQIVND (reference sequence). V shed 5 bases and J shed 4 bases, with 9 bases lying between them. In DNA form, the CDR3 reads TGTGCCAGTAGTCATCGGGGGAAAAACATTCAGTACTTC. Encoded protein: CASSHRGKNIQYF.

This clonotype occurred a few times. The rearrangement uses TRBV27 and TRBJ2-1; D gene ambiguous. V gave up 2 bases and J gave up 0 bases, with 11 bases separating them. The CDR3 spans 16 residues. Germline V CDR1 and CDR2: MNHEY, SMNVEV (reference sequence). CDR3 DNA: TGTGCCAGCAGTTTAACGGCAGGAAGCTCCTACAATGAGCAGTTCTTC. This gives the protein CASSLTAGSSYNEQFF.

This clonotype has a handful of counts. The genes are TRBV14 and TRBJ2-4; unclear D gene. V was pared by 3 bases and J by 4 bases, with 16 bases between. The CDR3 extends over 16 amino acids. Germline V CDR1 and CDR2: SGHDN, FVKESK. CDR3 coding DNA: TGTGCCAGCAGCCATCACTCTCTGGACGGAAAAAACATTCAGTACTTC. Its translation: CASSHHSLDGKNIQYF.

V is TRBV15 and J is TRBJ1-1; 7 nucleotides align to TRBD1. The ends lost 2 bases at V and 8 bases at J; junction bases unmatched: 8. CDR3 size: 14 residues. Germline CDR1 is LNHNV and CDR2 is YYDKDF (reference sequence). The CDR3 is CATSRTLGTEEAFF. The CDR3 DNA follows: TGTGCCACCAGCAGAACCTTAGGGACAGAAGAAGCTTTCTTT. The complete variable domain, with remaining parts taken from reference TRBV15 and TRBJ1-1, reads DAMVIQNPRYQVTQFGKPVTLSCSQTLNHNVMYWYQQKSSQAPKLLFHYYDKDFNNEADTPDNFQSRRPNTSFCFLDIRSPGLGDTAMYLCATSRTLGTEEAFFGQGTRLTVV.

About this clonotype: Because it lacks the conserved phenylalanine or tryptophan at the end, this CDR3 is likely a read error. The chain recombines TRBV7-9 with TRBJ2-5; D tentatively reads TRBD1 or TRBD2 (6 bases each). CDR1 is SEHNR, CDR2 FQNEAQ, per germline (reference sequence). The CDR3 has 13 amino acids. The CDR3 bases are TGTGCATACGGGGGCCTCAGGCTAGAGACCCAGTACTCC. This codes for CAYGGLRLETQYS.

This clonotype was counted ten times or more. The chain recombines TRBV7-9 with TRBJ2-1, with unresolved D. The V end lost 5 bases, the J end lost 10 bases, and 12 bases lay between the germline ends. In germline, CDR1 is SEHNR, CDR2 FQNEAQ (reference sequence). This CDR3 has 12 residues. The CDR3 DNA follows: TGTGCCAGCAGCCTTGGACGGTCGGAGCAGTTCTTC. This gives the protein CASSLGRSEQFF.

This clonotype was seen just once. The chain has TRBV20-1 and TRBJ1-4, with D uncertain. Germline values: CDR1 DFQATT, CDR2 SNEGSKA (reference sequence). The CDR3 loop spans 16 amino acids. With 5 bases removed from V and 0 bases from J, the gap between germline ends came to 16 bases. The CDR3 spells CSALNIRTPTNEKLFF. In DNA form, the CDR3 reads TGCAGTGCTTTGAACATACGAACGCCAACTAATGAAAAACTGTTTTTT.

This chain connects TRBV20-1 to TRBJ2-2, with D unresolved. V was clipped by 3 bases and J by 7 bases, with 6 bases between them. The CDR3 has 11 residues. The germline gives CDR1 DFQATT, CDR2 SNEGSKA (reference sequence). The CDR3 protein is CSARELGELFF. CDR3 bases: TGCAGTGCTAGGGAACTCGGGGAGCTGTTTTTT.

This clonotype has a handful of counts. The J gene is TRBJ2-6, the V gene TRBV7-9, with D tentatively TRBD1 (5 bases). Germline CDR1 and CDR2: SEHNR and FQNEAQ (reference sequence). There are 18 residues in the CDR3. Trimming left V 4 bases short and J 0 bases short, with 16 bases between. DNA for the CDR3: TGTGCCAGCAGCTCGGACACCCTGTTCCGCTCTGGGGCCAACGTCCTGACTTTC. Protein sequence: CASSSDTLFRSGANVLTF.

The sample holds a few counts of this clonotype. The chain links TRBV7-2 to TRBJ2-2; no clear D gene. The CDR3 loop spans 15 amino acids. V was clipped by 5 bases and J by 1 base, with 11 bases between them. Germline V gene lookup returns CDR1 SGHTA and CDR2 FQGNSA. CDR3 sequence reads: CASSPMIQNTGELFF. In DNA, the CDR3 is TGTGCCAGCAGCCCTATGATCCAGAACACCGGGGAGCTGTTTTTT.

V is TRBV13 and J is TRBJ1-1, with no clear D. Germline loops: CDR1 PRHDT, CDR2 FYEKMQ (reference sequence). Trimming stripped 5 bases from V and 1 base from J, with 8 bases between. The CDR3 spans 13 residues. The CDR3 loop is CASSKAGNTEAFF. The CDR3 DNA is TGTGCCAGCAGCAAAGCGGGGAACACTGAAGCTTTCTTT.

This clonotype occurred a few times. The chain combines TRBV6-2 or TRBV6-3 with TRBJ2-4; D perhaps matches TRBD1 (5 bases). This CDR3 spans 17 amino acids. Trimming shortened V by 0 bases and J by 2 bases, and 14 bases separated the two germline ends. The germline gives CDR1 MNHEY, CDR2 SVGEGT. In DNA form, the CDR3 reads TGTGCCAGCAGTTACTCTACCCAGGGATGGCCCAAAAACATTCAGTACTTC. It translates to CASSYSTQGWPKNIQYF.

In its sample, this clonotype was seen a few times. This chain connects TRBV4-1 to TRBJ1-3; TRBD1 matches at 7 bases. The CDR3 loop spans 22 amino acids. Germline CDR1 reads MGHRA; CDR2 reads YSYEKL. After removal of 4 bases from V and 0 bases from J, the junction contained 24 bases not matched to a gene. Here the CDR3 reads CASSLLTGTALAKPDSGNTIYF. Written as DNA, the CDR3 is TGCGCCAGCAGCCTATTAACCGGGACAGCACTCGCAAAACCAGACTCTGGAAACACCATATATTTT.

The gene calls are TRBV7-3 and TRBJ2-3; 8 bases are a match to TRBD2. CDR1 is SGHTA and CDR2 is FQGTGA in the germline V gene. Trimming at V came to 2 bases and at J to 3 bases, leaving 7 bases not matched to a gene. The CDR3 extends over 16 amino acids. The CDR3 nucleotides read TGTGCCAGCAGCTTATTTGTCGGGGGGGCGACAGATACGCAGTATTTT. Translated: CASSLFVGGATDTQYF.